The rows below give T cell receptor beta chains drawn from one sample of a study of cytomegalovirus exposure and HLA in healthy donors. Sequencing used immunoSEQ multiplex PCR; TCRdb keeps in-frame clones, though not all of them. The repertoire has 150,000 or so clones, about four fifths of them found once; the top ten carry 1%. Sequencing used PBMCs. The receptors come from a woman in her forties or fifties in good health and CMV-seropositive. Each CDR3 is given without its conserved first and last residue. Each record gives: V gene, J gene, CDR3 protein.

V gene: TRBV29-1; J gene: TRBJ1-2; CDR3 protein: SVELGGLGYGYT
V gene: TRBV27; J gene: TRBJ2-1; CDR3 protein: ASSLVSGGPHEQF
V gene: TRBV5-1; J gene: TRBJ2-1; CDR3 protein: ASSLEGLADNEQF
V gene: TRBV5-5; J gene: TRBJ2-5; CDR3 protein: ASSRTSGRAGQETQY
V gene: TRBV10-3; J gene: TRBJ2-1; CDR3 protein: AISESVAGSRNEQF
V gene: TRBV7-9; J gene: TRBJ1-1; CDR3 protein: ASSLVQGGTEAF
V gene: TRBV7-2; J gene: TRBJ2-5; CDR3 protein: ASSSSWGRETQY
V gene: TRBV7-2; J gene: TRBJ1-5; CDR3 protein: ASSSPGQANQPQH
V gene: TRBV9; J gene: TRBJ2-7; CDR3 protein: ASSFSGSTYEQY
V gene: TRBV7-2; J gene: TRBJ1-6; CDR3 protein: ASSDLGAGANSPLH
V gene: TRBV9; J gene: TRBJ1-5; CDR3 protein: ASSAKDWNQPQH
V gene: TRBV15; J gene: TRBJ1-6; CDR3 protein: ATSRDRGYTPLH
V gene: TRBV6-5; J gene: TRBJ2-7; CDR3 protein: ASSTPGIYEQY
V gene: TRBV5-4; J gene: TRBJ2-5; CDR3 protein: ASSEPTGGETQY
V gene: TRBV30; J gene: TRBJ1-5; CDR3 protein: AVEGGANQPQH
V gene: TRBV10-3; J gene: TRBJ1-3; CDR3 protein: AISSPVGGNTIY
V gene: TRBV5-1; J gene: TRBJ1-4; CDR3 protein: ASSLDTGLNEKLF
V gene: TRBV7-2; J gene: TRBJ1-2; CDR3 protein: ASSLAGYGYT
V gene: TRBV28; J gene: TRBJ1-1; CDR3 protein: ASRSGTMNTEAF
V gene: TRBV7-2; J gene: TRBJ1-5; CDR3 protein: ASSLGLGAQH
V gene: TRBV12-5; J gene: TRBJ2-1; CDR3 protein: ASGLHLGGINEQF
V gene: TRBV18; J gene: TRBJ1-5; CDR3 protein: ASSPNSGNSNQPQH
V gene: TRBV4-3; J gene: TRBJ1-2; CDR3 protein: ASSQPADRGASGYT
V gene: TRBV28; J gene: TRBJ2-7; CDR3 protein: ASSFLSASYEQY
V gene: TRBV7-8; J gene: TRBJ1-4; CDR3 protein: ASSAQQGRGEKLF
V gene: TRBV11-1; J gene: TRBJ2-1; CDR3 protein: ASSGQQSHYNEQF
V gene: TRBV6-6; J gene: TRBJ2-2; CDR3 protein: ASRPGQGSAGELF
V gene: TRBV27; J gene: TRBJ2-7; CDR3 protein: ASSLFRVSEQY
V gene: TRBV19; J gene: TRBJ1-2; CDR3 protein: ASTLGQGIDGYT
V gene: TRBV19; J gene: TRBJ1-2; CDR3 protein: ASSIGQGSNYGYT
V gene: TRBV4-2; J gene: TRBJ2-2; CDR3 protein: ASSQAGGILAGELF
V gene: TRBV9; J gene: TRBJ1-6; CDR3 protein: ASSVKPLGGQGGSPLH